What follows are 13 T cell receptor beta chains derived from one specimen sequenced in a study of vaccination and CD4 T cells after COVID-19. The Oncomine TCR Beta short-read assay generated sequence data from the DNA of cultured CD4+ T cells. TCRdb processed the PCR reads anew with MiXCR; each CDR3 protein has one entry. The sample carries more than 9,000 distinct CDR3 sequences, 64% recorded once. Described treatment: roughly 11-day PBMC culture with coronavirus spike peptide pools or control peptides (ViraFEST assay). No antigen has been assigned to these receptors. Sequencing was carried out using CD4+ T cells from blood, cultured in vitro. The receptors originated from a human donor who had recovered from COVID-19.

The chain couples TRBV7-8 to TRBJ1-5; TRBD1 agrees at 7 bases. The trim removed 1 base at V and 3 bases at J, leaving 6 bases unmatched. Germline CDR1 SGHVS, CDR2 FQNEAQ. The CDR3 has 16 residues. The CDR3 region has the DNA TGTGCCAGCAGCTTAGGACAGGGCAATCCCAATCAGCCCCAGCATTTT. Translation gives CASSLGQGNPNQPQHF.

The chain is built from TRBV11-3 and TRBJ2-3, with 10 bases lining up with TRBD2. The CDR3 extends over 19 amino acids. Per the germline V gene, CDR1 is SGHNT and CDR2 is YENEEA. The V segment lost 1 base and the J segment 0 bases; nucleotides outside the gene matches: 10. The chain's CDR3 is CASSLGVAGGSGSTDTQYF. CDR3 coding DNA: TGTGCCAGCAGCTTAGGGGTAGCGGGGGGTTCCGGGAGCACAGATACGCAGTATTTT.

The J gene is TRBJ1-4, the V gene TRBV6-1; D gene ambiguous. CDR1 is MNHNS, CDR2 SASEGT, per germline. Trimming took 1 base from V and 8 from J, leaving 11 bases between them. The CDR3 runs 14 residues. The CDR3 loop reads CASSEEAIGEKLFF. Here the CDR3 DNA reads TGTGCCAGCAGTGAAGAGGCAATTGGGGAAAAACTGTTTTTT.

The chain couples TRBV5-4 to TRBJ2-2, with 9 bases aligning to TRBD2. The germline gives CDR1 SGHNT, CDR2 YYREEE (reference sequence). The CDR3 covers 18 residues. The V gene end was trimmed by 0 bases and the J gene end by 2 bases; junction bases not matched to a gene: 8. The CDR3 DNA follows: TGTGCCAGCAGCTTGGTGGGTAGCGGGAGATTAAACACCGGGGAGCTGTTTTTT. The encoded protein is CASSLVGSGRLNTGELFF.

The chain recombines TRBV7-3 with TRBJ2-3; tentative D call: TRBD2 (5 bases). The germline V gene encodes CDR1 SGHTA and CDR2 FQGTGA. This CDR3 has 15 residues. V was cut by 3 bases and J by 2 bases, with 12 bases left in between. CDR3 nucleotides: TGTGCCAGCAGCTTGACTATCCAATCCACAGATACGCAGTATTTT. It specifies CASSLTIQSTDTQYF.

This clonotype was observed once. The V and J genes are TRBV30 and TRBJ2-5, with D perhaps matching TRBD1 (6 bases). The germline V gene has CDR1 GTSNPN and CDR2 SVGIG (reference sequence). This CDR3 contains 14 residues. V was pared by 1 base and J by 3 bases, with 12 bases between. The DNA for the CDR3 is TGTGCCTGGAGTGGGGGGCAGGGAAAAGAGACCCAGTACTTC. Protein sequence: CAWSGGQGKETQYF.

V usage is TRBV19 and J usage is TRBJ2-5; TRBD1 might be the D (6 bases). CDR3 size: 14 residues. The V end was cut by 10 bases, the J end by 4 bases, with 19 bases between. Per germline, CDR1 LNHDA and CDR2 SQIVND (reference sequence). The CDR3 loop is CATSQGASRETQYF. The CDR3 DNA follows: TGTGCCACTTCACAGGGAGCCTCACGAGAGACCCAGTACTTC. Full variable domain (remainder filled in from reference TRBV19 and TRBJ2-5): DGGITQSPKYLFRKEGQNVTLSCEQNLNHDAMYWYRQDPGQGLRLIYYSQIVNDFQKGDIAEGYSVSREKKESFPLTVTSAQKNPTAFYLCATSQGASRETQYFGPGTRLLVL.

The chain's CDR3 is CASSSGSGADTGELFF. CDR3 coding DNA: TGTGCCAGCAGTTCTGGGTCAGGGGCGGACACCGGGGAGCTGTTTTTT. The chain joins TRBV12-3 or TRBV12-4 to TRBJ2-2, with D maybe TRBD1 (6 bases). With 4 bases removed from V and 3 bases from J, the gap between germline ends came to 15 bases. This CDR3 spans 16 amino acids.

The chain couples TRBV11-2 to TRBJ2-7; TRBD1 might be the D (5 bases). In germline, CDR1 is SGHAT, CDR2 FQNNGV. This CDR3 is built from 14 residues. V shed 5 bases and J shed 3 bases, with 14 bases lying between them. This chain's CDR3 is CASSPRAGYYEQYF. DNA for the CDR3: TGTGCCAGCAGCCCCAGGGCAGGATACTACGAGCAGTACTTC.

The V and J genes are TRBV4-2 and TRBJ1-5; D is possibly TRBD1 (5 bases). V shed 2 bases and J shed 3 bases, with 14 bases lying between them. Germline loops: CDR1 LGHNA, CDR2 YNFKEQ. The CDR3 consists of 16 residues. DNA for the CDR3: TGTGCCAGCAGCCAATCCCATGGGGCTAACAATCAGCCCCAGCATTTT. Translating gives CASSQSHGANNQPQHF.

V gene TRBV28 combines with J gene TRBJ1-2; 7 bases are shared with TRBD1. CDR3 size: 14 residues. Germline assignment: CDR1 MDHEN and CDR2 SYDVKM. J lost 7 bases, V lost 5 bases, and 10 bases had no gene match. CDR3 sequence reads: CASSPNDRVGGYTF. CDR3 nucleotides: TGTGCCAGCAGTCCAAACGACAGGGTCGGTGGCTACACCTTC.

The chain carries TRBV5-4 and TRBJ2-7, with 7 bases fitting TRBD1. Looked up from germline, CDR1 is SGHNT and CDR2 is YYREEE (reference sequence). The CDR3 spans 16 residues. With V trimmed by 0 bases and J by 0 bases, 6 bases remained unmatched. The CDR3, as DNA: TGTGCCAGCAGCTTGGTGCAATGGACAGGCTCCTACGAGCAGTACTTC. It yields the protein CASSLVQWTGSYEQYF. The full variable domain, completed using reference TRBV5-4 and TRBJ2-7, is ETGVTQSPTHLIKTRGQQVTLRCSSQSGHNTVSWYQQALGQGPQFIFQYYREEENGRGNFPPRFSGLQFPNYSSELNVNALELDDSALYLCASSLVQWTGSYEQYFGPGTRLTVT.

The V call is TRBV6-4, the J call TRBJ1-5, with a possible D match to TRBD1 (6 bases). The CDR3 length is 15 residues. With 2 bases removed from V and 6 bases from J, the gap between germline ends came to 14 bases. CDR1 is MRHNA and CDR2 is SNTAGT in the germline V gene. This chain's CDR3 is CASSDGGVTVQPQHF. The CDR3 DNA is TGTGCCAGCAGTGACGGGGGCGTAACGGTTCAGCCCCAGCATTTT.